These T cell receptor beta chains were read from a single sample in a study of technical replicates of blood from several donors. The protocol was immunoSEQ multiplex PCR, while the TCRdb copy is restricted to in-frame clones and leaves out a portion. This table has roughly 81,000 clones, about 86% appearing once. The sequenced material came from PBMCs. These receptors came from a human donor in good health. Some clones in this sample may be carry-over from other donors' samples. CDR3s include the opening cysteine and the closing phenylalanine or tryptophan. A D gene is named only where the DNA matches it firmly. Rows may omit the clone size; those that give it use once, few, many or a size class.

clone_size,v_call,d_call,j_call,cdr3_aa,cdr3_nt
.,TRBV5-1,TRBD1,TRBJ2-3,CASSLAQGTDTQYF,TGCGCCAGCAGCTTGGCACAGGGGACAGATACGCAGTATTTT
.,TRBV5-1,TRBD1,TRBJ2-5,CASRTGGGETQYF,TGCGCCAGCAGGACAGGGGGCGGGGAGACCCAGTACTTC
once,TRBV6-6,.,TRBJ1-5,CASRPGREQPQHF,TGTGCCAGCAGACCGGGGCGGGAGCAGCCCCAGCATTTT
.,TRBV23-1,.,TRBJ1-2,CASSQCDYGYTF,TGCGCCAGCAGTCAATGCGACTATGGCTACACCTTC
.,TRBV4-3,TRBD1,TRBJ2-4,CASSQDGDSQNLILAKNIQYF,TGCGCCAGCAGCCAAGATGGGGACAGCCAAAATCTAATACTAGCCAAAAACATTCAGTACTTC
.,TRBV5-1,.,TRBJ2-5,CASSLTPVPGETQYF,TGCGCCAGCAGCTTGACTCCCGTTCCAGGCGAGACCCAGTACTTC
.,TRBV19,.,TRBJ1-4,CASSRLLATTNEKLFF,TGTGCCAGTAGCCGCCTTTTGGCAACAACTAATGAAAAACTGTTTTTT
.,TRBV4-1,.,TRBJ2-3,CASSPVGRISTDTQYF,TGCGCCAGCAGCCCTGTAGGCAGGATTAGCACAGATACGCAGTATTTT
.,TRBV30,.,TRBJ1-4,CACLNEKLFF,TGTGCCTGCCTTAATGAAAAACTGTTTTTT
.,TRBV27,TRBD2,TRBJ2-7,CASSLRRGAYEQYF,TGTGCCAGCAGTTTAAGGCGGGGGGCCTACGAGCAGTACTTC
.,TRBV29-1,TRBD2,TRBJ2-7,CSVDLAGVYEQYF,TGCAGCGTTGATCTAGCGGGGGTATACGAGCAGTACTTC
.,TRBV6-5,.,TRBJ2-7,CASSYSAAGGTYEQYF,TGTGCCAGCAGTTACTCGGCCGCAGGGGGGACCTACGAGCAGTACTTC
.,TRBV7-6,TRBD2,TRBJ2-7,CASSLVRAGAYEQYF,TGTGCCAGCAGCTTAGTTCGCGCGGGGGCCTACGAGCAGTACTTC
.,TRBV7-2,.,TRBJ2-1,CASSLVSGLASYNEQFF,TGTGCCAGCAGCTTAGTTTCGGGACTCGCCTCCTACAATGAGCAGTTCTTC
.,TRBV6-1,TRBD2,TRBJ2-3,CASSEAPGAGGPDTQYF,TGTGCCAGCAGTGAGGCCCCCGGAGCGGGGGGGCCAGATACGCAGTATTTT
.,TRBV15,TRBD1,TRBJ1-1,CATSRDPGGGSEAFF,TGTGCCACCAGCAGAGATCCAGGGGGTGGGTCTGAAGCTTTCTTT
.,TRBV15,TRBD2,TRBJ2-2,CATSRGGGNSRELFF,TGTGCCACCAGCAGAGGGGGGGGGAATAGCCGGGAGCTGTTTTTT
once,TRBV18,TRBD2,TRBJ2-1,CASSPPGTISYNEQFF,TGTGCCAGCTCACCACCCGGGACTATCTCCTACAATGAGCAGTTCTTC
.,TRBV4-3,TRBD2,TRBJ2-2,CASSQSGQTRLAGVIGELFF,TGCGCCAGCAGCCAATCGGGACAGACCAGACTAGCGGGAGTAATCGGGGAGCTGTTTTTT
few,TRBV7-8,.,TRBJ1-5,CASSLGNRQEYNQPQHF,TGTGCCAGCAGCTTAGGAAACCGGCAGGAATACAATCAGCCCCAGCATTTT
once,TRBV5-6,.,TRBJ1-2,CASSLRGASYGYTF,TGTGCCAGCAGCTTACGGGGAGCTAGCTATGGCTACACCTTC
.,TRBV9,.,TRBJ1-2,CASSVGRLSYGYTF,TGTGCCAGCAGCGTAGGGCGGCTTAGCTATGGCTACACCTTC
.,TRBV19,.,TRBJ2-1,CASSISGMSNNEQFF,TGTGCCAGTAGTATCAGTGGTATGTCCAACAATGAGCAGTTCTTC
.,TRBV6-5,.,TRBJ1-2,CASSRTSLDGYTF,TGTGCCAGCAGCCGGACTTCCCTGGACGGCTACACCTTC
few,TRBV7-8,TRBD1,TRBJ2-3,CASSGDRVDTQYF,TGTGCCAGCAGCGGTGACAGGGTGGATACGCAGTATTTT
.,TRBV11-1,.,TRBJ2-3,CASSLLEGPRTDTQYF,TGTGCCAGCAGCTTATTGGAGGGGCCACGCACAGATACGCAGTATTTT
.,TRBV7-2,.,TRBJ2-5,CASSLMAGRGETQYF,TGTGCCAGCAGCCTAATGGCCGGGAGAGGCGAGACCCAGTACTTC
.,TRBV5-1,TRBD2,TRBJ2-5,CASSLDSGSVRETQYF,TGCGCCAGCAGCTTGGATAGCGGGAGTGTGAGAGAGACCCAGTACTTC